This TCR beta chain derives from a study of blood T cell repertoires in COVID-19. Whole-study context: Sample material is recorded as cDNA or gDNA derived from T cells, B-cell-depleted T cells, or PBMCs.

As processed by the authors: Counts of nucleated cells, estimated from reference gene primer amplification, were obtained. Sequencing was performed with immunoSEQ multiplex PCR; in TCRdb, only in-frame clones are kept and a portion is missing. The V and J calls and clone size were taken over from that table, and D and trimming were inferred from the DNA. This table holds around 330,000 clones, roughly 88% found once. Enrolled during active infection, Seattle patients were then followed longitudinally. This TCR derives from a woman aged 30 to 39 with COVID-19, enrolled during active disease. The sequenced sample was peripheral blood.

CDR3 in DNA: TGTGCCAGCAAGGACGGGCGGGGTGCCGGGGAGCTGTTTTTT. Protein: CASKDGRGAGELFF. The chain uses TRBV6-5 and TRBJ2-2; tentative D call: TRBD2 (6 bases). V lost 7 bases and J 6 bases, leaving 15 bases between the germline ends. Germline CDR1 and CDR2: MNHEY and SVGAGI. The CDR3 has 14 residues.